This T cell receptor (beta chain) was retrieved from a study of T cell changes during pregnancy in multiple sclerosis. The assay was immunoSEQ multiplex PCR, and TCRdb's table has in-frame clones only and misses some. The sample carries 25,000 to 30,000 clones, roughly 87% recorded once. There are 14 residues in the CDR3. V lost 5 bases and J 1 base, leaving 10 bases between the germline ends. Germline V gene lookup returns CDR1 MNHNS and CDR2 SASEGT. The V call is TRBV6-1, the J call TRBJ2-3; D call uncertain. This TCR came from a female donor with multiple sclerosis, enrolled in a pregnancy study. The sample in question was CD4+ T cells from peripheral blood mononuclear cells, obtained in the second trimester of pregnancy. The CDR3, as DNA: TGTGCCAGCAGTAGACACCTTGGCACAGATACGCAGTATTTT. This sequence encodes CASSRHLGTDTQYF.